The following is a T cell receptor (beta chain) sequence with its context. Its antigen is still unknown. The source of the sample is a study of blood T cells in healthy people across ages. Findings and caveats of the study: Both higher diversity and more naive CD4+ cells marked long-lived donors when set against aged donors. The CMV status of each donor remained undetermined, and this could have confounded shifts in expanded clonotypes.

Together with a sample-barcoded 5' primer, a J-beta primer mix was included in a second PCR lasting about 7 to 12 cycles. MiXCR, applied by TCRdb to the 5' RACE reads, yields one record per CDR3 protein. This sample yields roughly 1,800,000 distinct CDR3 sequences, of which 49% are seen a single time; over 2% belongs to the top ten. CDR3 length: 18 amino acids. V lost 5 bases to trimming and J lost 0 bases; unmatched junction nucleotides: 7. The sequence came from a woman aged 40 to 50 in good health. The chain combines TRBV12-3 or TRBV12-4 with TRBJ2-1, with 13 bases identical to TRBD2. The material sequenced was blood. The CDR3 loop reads CASSDVGLAGYSYNEQFF. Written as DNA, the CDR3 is TGTGCCAGCAGTGATGTGGGACTAGCGGGGTACTCCTACAATGAGCAGTTCTTC.